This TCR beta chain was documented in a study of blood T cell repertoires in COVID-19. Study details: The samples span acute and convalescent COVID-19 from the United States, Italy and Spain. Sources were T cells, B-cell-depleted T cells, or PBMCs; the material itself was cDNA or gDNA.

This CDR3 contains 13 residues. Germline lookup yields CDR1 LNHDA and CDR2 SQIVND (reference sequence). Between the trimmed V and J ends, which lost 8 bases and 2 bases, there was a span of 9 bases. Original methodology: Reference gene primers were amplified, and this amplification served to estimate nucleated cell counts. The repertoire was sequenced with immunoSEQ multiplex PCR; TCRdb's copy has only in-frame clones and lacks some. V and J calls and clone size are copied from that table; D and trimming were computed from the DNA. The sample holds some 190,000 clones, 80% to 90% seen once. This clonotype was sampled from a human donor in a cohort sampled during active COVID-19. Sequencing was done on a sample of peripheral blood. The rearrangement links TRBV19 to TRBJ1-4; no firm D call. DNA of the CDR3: TGTGCCAGTCGGGAGCCGACTAATGAAAAACTGTTTTTT. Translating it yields CASREPTNEKLFF.